This entry lists 12 T cell receptor beta chains sequenced from one sample in a study of T cell changes during pregnancy in multiple sclerosis. Using immunoSEQ multiplex PCR, the repertoire was profiled, and TCRdb retains in-frame clones only, with some absent. The sample lists 65,000 to 90,000 clones, roughly nine tenths occurring once. Sample: PBMCs, taken in the first trimester of pregnancy. These receptors were obtained from a female donor in good health, serving as a control in a pregnancy study. Some clones in this sample may be carry-over from other donors' samples.

V and J are TRBV15 and TRBJ2-2; D is possibly TRBD1 (6 bases). The V and J ends lost 0 bases and 3 bases respectively, with 8 bases between them. There are 15 residues in the CDR3. Germline V gene data show CDR1 as LNHNV and CDR2 as YYDKDF (reference sequence). The CDR3 sequence: CATSRDNRDTGELFF. CDR3 DNA: TGTGCCACCAGCAGAGATAACAGGGACACCGGGGAGCTGTTTTTT.

The CDR3 sequence: CASSLASAYNEQFF. The DNA of the CDR3 is TGTGCCAGCAGCTTAGCGTCAGCCTACAATGAGCAGTTCTTC. The chain employs TRBV11-2 and TRBJ2-1; D remains unclear. The CDR3 is 14 amino acids. V shed 1 base and J shed 2 bases, with 6 bases lying between them. The germline V gene encodes CDR1 SGHAT and CDR2 FQNNGV. Supplemented by reference TRBV11-2 and TRBJ2-1, the full variable domain reads EAGVAQSPRYKIIEKRQSVAFWCNPISGHATLYWYQQILGQGPKLLIQFQNNGVVDDSQLPKDRFSAERLKGVDSTLKIQPAKLEDSAVYLCASSLASAYNEQFFGPGTRLTVL.

J is TRBJ2-3 and V is TRBV5-1, with 10 bases lining up with TRBD2. Germline CDR1 SGHRS, CDR2 YFSETQ. Trimming took 2 bases from V and 4 from J; bases not matched to a gene: 4. This CDR3 region has 15 residues. The CDR3 reads CASSFSGRSSDTQYF. The CDR3 nucleotides are TGCGCCAGCAGCTTTAGCGGGAGGAGCTCAGATACGCAGTATTTT.

In its sample, this clone was seen once. The chain links TRBV18 to TRBJ1-5; no reliable D call. Germline-derived CDR1 and CDR2 are KGHSH and LQKENI. The length of the CDR3 is 14 residues. Trimming removed 3 bases at V and 2 bases at J, with 8 bases between. CDR3 in DNA: TGTGCCAGCTCACCTTCCGGGGGCAATCAGCCCCAGCATTTT. Translated, it gives CASSPSGGNQPQHF.

This clone was found once. This chain joins TRBV5-1 and TRBJ2-5; possibly TRBD1 for D (6 bases). V shed 5 bases and J shed 7 bases, with 15 bases lying between them. CDR3 length equals 13 residues. CDR1 SGHRS and CDR2 YFSETQ come from the germline V gene. DNA for the CDR3: TGCGCCAGCAGGGATACAGGGTCGGGGACCCAGTACTTC. It codes for CASRDTGSGTQYF.

The chain couples TRBV9 to TRBJ2-3; 7 positions agree with TRBD2. The CDR3 spans 15 residues. Germline CDR1 is SGDLS and CDR2 is YYNGEE. After removal of 3 bases from V and 1 base from J, the junction contained 5 bases not matched to a gene. CDR3 sequence reads: CASSGGGVGTDTQYF. The DNA for the CDR3 is TGTGCCAGCAGCGGGGGAGGGGTTGGCACAGATACGCAGTATTTT.

The rearrangement joins TRBV5-6 to TRBJ2-2; D gene unclear. V was trimmed by 0 bases and J by 2 bases, leaving 8 bases between them. The CDR3 extends over 15 amino acids. Germline V gene data show CDR1 as SGHDT and CDR2 as YYEEEE. The CDR3 region has the DNA TGTGCCAGCAGCTTGGCGACTGGTAACACCGGGGAGCTGTTTTTT. This encodes CASSLATGNTGELFF.

The chain joins TRBV28 to TRBJ1-3; D is undetermined. Germline lookup yields CDR1 MDHEN and CDR2 SYDVKM. The CDR3 covers 14 residues. With 6 bases removed from V and 0 bases from J, the gap between germline ends came to 9 bases. CDR3 amino acids: CASRKGVSGNTIYF. The CDR3 DNA reads as TGTGCCAGCAGAAAAGGAGTCTCTGGAAACACCATATATTTT.

The table lists this clone with a count of one. The rearrangement joins TRBV19 to TRBJ2-6; 10 bases map to TRBD1. Trimming cost V 5 bases and J 2 bases; bases outside gene matches: 9. The CDR3 consists of 18 residues. The germline CDR1 and CDR2 sequences are LNHDA and SQIVND (reference sequence). The CDR3 sequence: CASSAKTGGTPGANVLTF. CDR3 DNA: TGTGCCAGTAGTGCTAAGACAGGGGGCACCCCTGGGGCCAACGTCCTGACTTTC.

Here the CDR3 reads CASSLARYNSPLHF. The CDR3 DNA reads as TGTGCCAGCAGCTTGGCCCGTTATAATTCACCCCTCCACTTT. The chain recombines TRBV5-6 with TRBJ1-6; D not certain. V lost 0 bases to trimming and J lost 4 bases, with 5 bases between them. The CDR3 runs to 14 residues. Germline CDR1 is SGHDT and CDR2 is YYEEEE.

The chain joins TRBV11-2 to TRBJ2-5; the match to TRBD2 covers 14 bases. The CDR3 is 18 residues long. Per germline, CDR1 SGHAT and CDR2 FQNNGV. Losses at the gene ends were 1 base for V and 2 bases for J; bases not matched to a gene: 6. The CDR3 DNA follows: TGTGCCAGCAGCTTAGCTCCCGGGACTAGCGGGAGTCAAGAGACCCAGTACTTC. Protein sequence: CASSLAPGTSGSQETQYF.

The rearrangement uses TRBV27 and TRBJ2-3, with 11 bases matching TRBD1. The CDR3 extends over 16 amino acids. The V gene end was trimmed by 6 bases and the J gene end by 4 bases; junction bases not matched to a gene: 9. CDR1 and CDR2 from the germline V gene are MNHEY and SMNVEV (reference sequence). The CDR3 nucleotides read TGTGCCAGCAGCCCTCTTCGGACAGGGGGCCCAGATACGCAGTATTTT. Its protein is CASSPLRTGGPDTQYF.